Detailed here is one T cell receptor beta chain. The CDR3 sequence is 14 residues long. Germline assignment: CDR1 SGHDT and CDR2 YYEEEE. V lost 7 bases, J lost 4 bases, and 2 bases stayed unmatched. Original processing notes: Reference gene primers were amplified, and this amplification served to estimate nucleated cell counts. The assay was immunoSEQ multiplex PCR, and TCRdb's table has in-frame clones only and misses some. V and J calls and clone size come straight from that table; D and trimming were deduced from the DNA. The repertoire holds some 150,000 clones, with about 86% as singletons. This entry is derived from a study of blood T cell repertoires in COVID-19. Overall study context: From the United States, Italy and Spain came samples of acute and convalescent COVID-19. Sample material is recorded as cDNA or gDNA derived from T cells, B-cell-depleted T cells, or PBMCs.

The sequencing input was peripheral blood. This rearrangement joins TRBV5-6 to TRBJ2-1; 13 bases are a match to TRBD2. This TCR was recovered from a man between 70 and 80 years old with acute or convalescent COVID-19. This CDR3 is CASETSGRYNEQFF. The CDR3 DNA follows: TGTGCCAGCGAGACTAGCGGGAGGTACAATGAGCAGTTCTTC.